This T cell receptor (beta chain) is drawn from a study of regulatory T cells in long-lasting Graves disease. In its sample, this clonotype was seen a few times. Its matching antigen is unknown. Study-wide results and caveats: Thyroid tissue was not studied; only peripheral blood was.

V shed 5 bases and J shed 0 bases, with 19 bases lying between them. Germline CDR1 reads SGHAT; CDR2 reads FQNNGV. The CDR3 is made up of 17 amino acids. Library construction for TCR beta used iRepertoire HTBI primers and Arm-PCR of CDR3 regions. TCRdb fed the multiplex PCR reads into MiXCR, producing one record per CDR3 protein. The sample lists hundreds of thousands of distinct CDR3 sequences, roughly 21% occurring once. Time point meaning: persistent/refractory GD, antithyroid drugs over 5 years with positive TRAb. The authors made the TCR library using RNA they extracted from PBMCs. The chain carries TRBV11-2 and TRBJ1-1; D is possibly TRBD1 (5 bases). This TCR was sampled from a female donor with Graves disease. The sequenced sample was peripheral blood mononuclear cells (PBMCs), obtained when the disease was refractory, from a patient treated with antithyroid drugs. The CDR3 region has the DNA TGTGCCAGCAGCCCGAACCGTCTGACAGCTATGAACACTGAAGCTTTCTTT. This sequence encodes CASSPNRLTAMNTEAFF.